Listed below are T cell receptor beta chains from one sample, sequenced in a study of spatial heterogeneity in lung cancer. Each CDR3 protein is one row after TCRdb ran MiXCR on the 5' RACE reads. The sample has 2,100 or so distinct CDR3 sequences; over 15% are singletons. The sequenced sample was lung tumor tissue, obtained at surgery. The receptor set was obtained from a male donor with early-stage non-small cell lung cancer. Both conserved end residues are part of each CDR3. Fields, in order: V gene, D gene, J gene, clone size, CDR3 protein, CDR3 DNA. The D gene is left open where the match is weak. The listing skips clone size in some rows; elsewhere it reads once, few, many or a size class.

>TRBV20-1|NA|TRBJ2-1|medium-sized
CSARDYRSYNEQFF
TGCAGTGCTAGGGACTACCGATCCTACAATGAGCAGTTCTTC
>TRBV7-2|NA|TRBJ2-3|medium-sized
CASSLVRGSTDTQYF
TGTGCCAGCAGCTTAGTAAGGGGAAGCACAGATACGCAGTATTTT
>TRBV5-1|NA|TRBJ1-3|NA
CASSFGSGTSGNTIYF
TGCGCCAGCAGCTTTGGGTCAGGGACCTCGGGAAACACCATATATTTT
>TRBV30|TRBD1|TRBJ1-6|large
CAWSVQTGAYNSPLHF
TGTGCCTGGAGTGTACAGACAGGGGCATATAATTCACCCCTCCACTTT
>TRBV9|NA|TRBJ2-4|NA
CASSVEGHRAGIQYF
TGTGCCAGCAGCGTAGAGGGACACCGCGCGGGCATTCAGTACTTC
>TRBV27|NA|TRBJ1-6|medium-sized
CASSPDGLSPLHF
TGTGCCAGCAGTCCGGACGGGCTTTCACCCCTCCACTTT
>TRBV7-2|NA|TRBJ2-1|medium-sized
CASSLGTEYNEQFF
TGTGCCAGCAGCTTAGGGACGGAGTACAATGAGCAGTTCTTC
>TRBV19|TRBD2|TRBJ2-5|NA
CATRAGAPWETQYF
TGTGCCACTCGAGCGGGGGCACCTTGGGAGACCCAGTACTTC
>TRBV24-1|NA|TRBJ2-1|medium-sized
CATSDGTRDEQFF
TGTGCCACCAGTGATGGGACTCGCGATGAGCAGTTCTTC
>TRBV28|NA|TRBJ2-5|medium-sized
CASSLSLPGEETQYF
TGTGCCAGCAGTTTATCCCTCCCGGGAGAGGAGACCCAGTACTTC
>TRBV5-1|NA|TRBJ2-5|medium-sized
CASSSPGGSETQYF
TGCGCCAGCAGCTCTCCAGGGGGGAGCGAGACCCAGTACTTC
>TRBV28|TRBD2|TRBJ2-1|many
CAIAGFNEQFF
TGTGCCATAGCGGGATTTAATGAGCAGTTCTTC
>TRBV7-2|TRBD2|TRBJ2-1|medium-sized
CASSPFPTSGSYNEQFF
TGTGCCAGCAGCCCCTTCCCCACTAGCGGGAGCTACAATGAGCAGTTCTTC
>TRBV14|TRBD2|TRBJ2-7|NA
CASSQRRPGLAGLVDEQYF
TGTGCCAGCAGCCAAAGAAGGCCGGGACTAGCTGGGCTCGTGGACGAGCAGTACTTC
>TRBV24-1|NA|TRBJ1-5|many
CATSDLSINQPQHF
TGTGCCACCAGTGATTTGAGTATCAATCAGCCCCAGCATTTT
>TRBV24-1|TRBD2|TRBJ2-1|NA
CATSDPLTSGNDEQFF
TGTGCCACCAGTGATCCCCTCACTAGCGGGAACGATGAGCAGTTCTTC
>TRBV7-6|TRBD1|TRBJ2-7|medium-sized
CASSPFGGTGFHEQYF
TGTGCCAGCAGCCCTTTTGGTGGGACAGGGTTCCACGAGCAGTACTTC
>TRBV19|NA|TRBJ2-5|medium-sized
CASSIAGLEGTQYF
TGTGCCAGTAGTATAGCGGGCCTGGAAGGGACCCAGTACTTC
>TRBV13|NA|TRBJ2-7|medium-sized
CASSFGVAASSYEQYF
TGTGCCAGCAGCTTCGGGGTAGCGGCGAGCTCCTACGAGCAGTACTTC
>TRBV28|TRBD2|TRBJ2-6|medium-sized
CATLAGAGAGANVLTF
TGTGCCACCCTAGCGGGAGCCGGGGCTGGGGCCAACGTCCTGACTTTC
>TRBV7-8|TRBD1|TRBJ2-1|medium-sized
CASSILRGQGQGEQFF
TGTGCCAGCAGCATTTTAAGGGGACAGGGGCAGGGTGAGCAGTTCTTC
>TRBV29-1|NA|TRBJ2-1|medium-sized
CSVEFLNNEQFF
TGCAGCGTTGAGTTCCTAAACAATGAGCAGTTCTTC
>TRBV7-2|TRBD2|TRBJ2-5|medium-sized
CASSLVPRAGAETQYF
TGTGCCAGCAGCTTAGTGCCCAGAGCGGGAGCGGAGACCCAGTACTTC
>TRBV20-1|NA|TRBJ2-5|medium-sized
CSVNQGRETQYF
TGCAGTGTAAATCAGGGGAGAGAGACCCAGTACTTC
>TRBV12-3/TRBV12-4|NA|TRBJ1-2|medium-sized
CASSFGPRSPGGYTF
TGTGCCAGCAGTTTTGGTCCGAGATCCCCGGGGGGCTACACCTTC
>TRBV19|TRBD2|TRBJ2-5|NA
CASRRGGLAGKETQYF
TGTGCCAGTAGACGGGGCGGACTAGCCGGTAAAGAGACCCAGTACTTC
>TRBV12-3/TRBV12-4|NA|TRBJ2-6|medium-sized
CASTRGQGERRANVLTF
TGTGCCAGCACACGAGGCCAGGGAGAAAGGAGGGCCAACGTCCTGACTTTC
>TRBV5-5|TRBD2|TRBJ2-5|many
CASSLAAGGPQETQYF
TGTGCCAGCAGCTTGGCAGCGGGAGGCCCCCAAGAGACCCAGTACTTC
>TRBV12-3/TRBV12-4|NA|TRBJ2-1|many
CASSLASGSWEQFF
TGTGCCAGCAGTTTAGCCAGTGGTTCGTGGGAGCAGTTCTTC
>TRBV20-1|NA|TRBJ1-4|few
CSARARGGTNEKLFF
TGCAGTGCTAGAGCAAGGGGGGGAACTAATGAAAAACTGTTTTTT
>TRBV15|NA|TRBJ1-1|many
CATSRDFAGTEAFF
TGTGCCACCAGCAGAGATTTTGCAGGGACTGAAGCTTTCTTT
>TRBV20-1|NA|TRBJ2-5|medium-sized
CSAGMAVQETQYF
TGCAGTGCTGGGATGGCTGTACAAGAGACCCAGTACTTC
>TRBV2|NA|TRBJ1-1|large
CASSVKAEAFF
TGTGCCAGCAGTGTCAAAGCTGAAGCTTTCTTT
>TRBV10-1|TRBD1|TRBJ2-7|few
CASIEDFWGQATYEQYF
TGCGCCAGCATAGAGGACTTTTGGGGACAGGCCACCTACGAGCAGTACTTC
>TRBV5-4|NA|TRBJ2-3|medium-sized
CASSFLEARRDTQYF
TGTGCCAGCAGCTTTCTAGAGGCGCGGCGGGATACGCAGTATTTT
>TRBV5-5|NA|TRBJ2-2|medium-sized
CASRPGPNTGELFF
TGTGCCAGCAGACCGGGGCCGAACACCGGGGAGCTGTTTTTT
>TRBV13|TRBD1|TRBJ1-2|NA
CASTTGASRGYTF
TGTGCCAGCACAACAGGGGCCTCGCGGGGCTACACCTTC
>TRBV7-8|NA|TRBJ2-1|medium-sized
CASSLDRAPANEQFF
TGTGCCAGCAGCTTAGATCGTGCCCCCGCCAATGAGCAGTTCTTC
>TRBV29-1|NA|TRBJ1-4|few
CSVAPLESGEKLFF
TGCAGCGTTGCACCATTGGAGAGTGGTGAAAAACTGTTTTTT
>TRBV6-5|TRBD1|TRBJ1-2|NA
CASGGTGAAYGYTF
TGTGCCAGTGGGGGGACAGGGGCCGCCTATGGCTACACCTTC
>TRBV7-2|NA|TRBJ2-2|NA
CASSLIREWAGELFF
TGTGCCAGCAGCTTGATCCGGGAGTGGGCCGGGGAGCTGTTTTTT
>TRBV18|TRBD1|TRBJ2-7|medium-sized
CASSPKGASYEQYF
TGTGCCAGCTCCCCCAAGGGGGCGAGCTACGAGCAGTACTTC
>TRBV14|NA|TRBJ2-7|medium-sized
CASSPTVGDYEQYF
TGTGCCAGCAGCCCCACCGTGGGAGATTACGAGCAGTACTTC
>TRBV6-2/TRBV6-3|NA|TRBJ2-1|many
CASSYGVFPYNEQFF
TGTGCCAGCAGTTACGGGGTCTTCCCCTACAATGAGCAGTTCTTC
>TRBV6-1|NA|TRBJ2-7|large
CASSEREGDYEQYF
TGTGCCAGCAGTGAACGGGAAGGGGACTACGAGCAGTACTTC
>TRBV11-3|TRBD1|TRBJ2-2|medium-sized
CASSLTPGQGTGELFF
TGTGCCAGCAGCTTGACCCCGGGACAGGGGACCGGGGAGCTGTTTTTT